The clone carrying this TCR beta chain has only a few counts. This sample is drawn from a study of beta chain features in type 1 diabetes. Trimming pared 6 bases from V and 2 bases from J, leaving 11 bases between. The CDR3 covers 12 residues. Germline lookup yields CDR1 SQVTM and CDR2 ANQGSEA. Sequenced material consisted of expressed TCRB transcripts (all of the isolated RNA was reverse transcribed). The table came from immunoSEQ multiplex PCR; TCRdb's copy has only in-frame clones and leaves some out. This table has approximately 340,000 clones, about 16% appearing once. The chain carries TRBV29-1 and TRBJ2-7; maybe TRBD2 (6 bases). The specimen was naive CD4+ T cells from blood. This clonotype originated in a woman aged 18 to 35 in good health. CDR3 protein: CSVAGRTYEQYF. CDR3 bases: TGCAGCGTGGCGGGGAGGACCTACGAGCAGTACTTC.